One T cell receptor (beta chain) is described in this entry. The data are from a study of radiotherapy plus CTLA-4 blockade in lung cancer. Study context: Patients showed objective responses in about 20% of cases, and disease control was achieved by under 40%.

Sequencing used immunoSEQ multiplex PCR; TCRdb keeps in-frame clones, though not all of them. The data show roughly 75,000 clones, with 78% seen just once and over 20% held by the top ten. The CDR3 consists of 12 residues. Germline loops: CDR1 SNHLY, CDR2 FYNNEI. Trimming at V came to 1 base and at J to 13 bases, leaving 1 base not matched to a gene. This specimen was peripheral blood, taken from a patient treated with radiotherapy plus ipilimumab. This receptor was taken from a human donor with non-small cell lung cancer whose response to radiotherapy plus ipilimumab could not be evaluated. Some clones in this sample may be carry-over from other donors' samples. The chain uses TRBV2 and TRBJ2-3; TRBD2 matches at 11 bases. The CDR3 DNA follows: TGTGCCAGCAGTGAAGTAGCGGGGGGGAAGTATTTT. This codes for CASSEVAGGKYF.